This T cell receptor beta chain stems from a study of shared clonotypes between healthy human individuals. About the study: Per donor, CD8 memory used one plate, CD8 naive used two, CD4 memory used three and CD4 naive used three.

This clone was detected a few times. Its antigen is still unknown. Findings and limits, study-wide: Larger estimated richness was generally recorded for naive subsets relative to memory subsets. Relative to clonotypes present in all four donors, those not shared had lower generation probabilities.

The protocol was immunoSEQ multiplex PCR, while the TCRdb copy is restricted to in-frame clones and leaves out a portion. Of some 500,000 clones listed, 90% to 96% are singletons. Sequencing was carried out using naive CD4+ T cells sorted from blood. The subset was: CD45RA+ positively selected. This clonotype was sampled from a woman in her twenties or thirties in good health.

CDR3 protein: CASSYQGYREAFF. CDR3 in DNA: TGTGCCAGCAGTTACCAGGGATATAGAGAAGCTTTCTTT. The chain recombines TRBV6-5 with TRBJ1-1; D possibly corresponds to TRBD1 (5 bases). CDR1 is MNHEY, CDR2 SVGAGI, per germline. The V and J ends lost 2 bases and 8 bases respectively, with 12 bases between them. The CDR3 sequence is 13 residues long.